A single T cell receptor beta chain is shown here with its context. Study members were between 18 and 89 years old and lived in some 26 US regions. This sample is part of a study of blood T cell repertoires in COVID-19. From germline, CDR1 is SGDLS and CDR2 YYNGEE. The CDR3 covers 15 residues. With 0 bases removed from V and 7 bases from J, the gap between germline ends came to 16 bases. Clones were sequenced by immunoSEQ multiplex PCR, and TCRdb holds only the in-frame ones, with some missing. This table holds roughly 380,000 clones, around 87% found once. Material for sequencing was PBMCs or T cells enriched from blood (not recorded which). This TCR was recovered from a man younger than 45 who had recovered from COVID-19. The genes are TRBV9 and TRBJ1-2; tentative D call: TRBD1 (5 bases). The CDR3 loop is CASSVELDSQVGYTF. Written as DNA, the CDR3 is TGTGCCAGCAGCGTAGAACTCGACAGCCAGGTTGGCTACACCTTC.